Detailed here is one T cell receptor beta chain. Its target is not known. This sample is part of a study of T cells in localized non-small cell lung cancer. The study, taken as a whole, reports: Density of T cells in blood, when higher, went with longer overall survival. For the top 100 tumor clones, a median approximately 59 also appeared in adjacent lung. Heterogeneity remains possible because sequencing was limited to only one tumor region.

Germline V CDR1 and CDR2: SQVTM, ANQGSEA. V dropped 4 bases and J dropped 6 bases, with 13 bases sitting between them. CDR3 size: 13 residues. Generated by immunoSEQ multiplex PCR, the TCRdb table keeps only in-frame clones and is missing some. The sample has 30,000 or so clones, 80% to 90% seen once. The V call is TRBV29-1, the J call TRBJ1-5; D is uncertain. The source was peripheral blood, collected before any cancer treatment. The sequence came from an older male donor with stage I lung adenocarcinoma. The DNA of the CDR3 is TGCAGCGTTGGGGAGTACGAAGGTCAGCCCCAGCATTTT. Encoded protein: CSVGEYEGQPQHF. The full variable domain, with the rest looked up from reference TRBV29-1 and TRBJ1-5, is SAVISQKPSRDICQRGTSLTIQCQVDSQVTMMFWYRQQPGQSLTLIATANQGSEATYESGFVIDKFPISRPNLTFSTLTVSNMSPEDSSIYLCSVGEYEGQPQHFGDGTRLSIL.